The 5 T cell receptor beta chains presented below share a single source sample, sequenced in a study of T cell responses to AZD1222 COVID-19 vaccine. Libraries were prepared by immunoSEQ multiplex PCR; TCRdb keeps only in-frame clonotypes and omits some of them. The table shows around 67,000 clones, with 83% occurring only once. The sequenced sample was peripheral blood, obtained 28 days after the second AZD1222 dose. The receptors stem from an adult who received the AZD1222 COVID-19 vaccine.

Only one count was recorded for this clone. The chain links TRBV16 to TRBJ1-2, with TRBD1 identical over 9 bases. Losses at the gene ends were 6 bases for V and 8 bases for J; bases not matched to a gene: 7. Per the germline V gene, CDR1 is KGHSY and CDR2 is FQNENV. The CDR3 has 13 amino acids. The CDR3 region is CASSQDRGAGYTF. CDR3 in DNA: TGTGCCAGCAGTCAAGACAGGGGGGCAGGCTACACCTTC.

About this clone: The junction and the germline gene differ at one end; a read error may be behind it. The chain has TRBV4-2 and TRBJ2-7; 8 nucleotides match TRBD1. CDR1 and CDR2 (germline): LGHNA, YNFKEQ. CDR3 length: 18 amino acids. The CDR3 DNA follows: TGTCCCAGCCCCCACGACGACTGGGGGACAGGCAAACCTTACGAGCAGTACTTC. Amino acid sequence: CPSPHDDWGTGKPYEQYF.

The V gene is TRBV12-5, the J gene TRBJ2-1, with D possibly being TRBD2 (7 bases). V dropped 8 bases and J dropped 0 bases, with 17 bases sitting between them. Germline V CDR1 and CDR2: LGHNT, FRNRAP. This CDR3 has 16 amino acids. Here the CDR3 DNA reads TGTGCTAGTTGGGGGGGGCCCATCGACTCCTACAATGAGCAGTTCTTC. It specifies CASWGGPIDSYNEQFF.

This chain joins TRBV6-5 and TRBJ1-2, with 7 bases lining up with TRBD1. The germline CDR1 and CDR2 sequences are MNHEY and SVGAGI. Trimming took 5 bases from V and 3 from J; bases not matched to a gene: 6. CDR3 size: 14 residues. CDR3: CASSPDRSYYGYTF. DNA of the CDR3: TGTGCCAGCAGTCCGGACAGGTCCTACTATGGCTACACCTTC.

The genes are TRBV5-6 and TRBJ2-1; tentative D call: TRBD1 (5 bases). Trimming shortened V by 1 base and J by 5 bases, and 7 bases separated the two germline ends. The CDR3 has 13 amino acids. The germline gives CDR1 SGHDT, CDR2 YYEEEE. CDR3 bases: TGTGCCAGCAGCTTGCCCAGGGACAATGAGCAGTTCTTC. Encoded protein: CASSLPRDNEQFF. Full variable domain (missing parts from reference TRBV5-6 and TRBJ2-1): DAGVTQSPTHLIKTRGQQVTLRCSPKSGHDTVSWYQQALGQGPQFIFQYYEEEERQRGNFPDRFSGHQFPNYSSELNVNALLLGDSALYLCASSLPRDNEQFFGPGTRLTVL.